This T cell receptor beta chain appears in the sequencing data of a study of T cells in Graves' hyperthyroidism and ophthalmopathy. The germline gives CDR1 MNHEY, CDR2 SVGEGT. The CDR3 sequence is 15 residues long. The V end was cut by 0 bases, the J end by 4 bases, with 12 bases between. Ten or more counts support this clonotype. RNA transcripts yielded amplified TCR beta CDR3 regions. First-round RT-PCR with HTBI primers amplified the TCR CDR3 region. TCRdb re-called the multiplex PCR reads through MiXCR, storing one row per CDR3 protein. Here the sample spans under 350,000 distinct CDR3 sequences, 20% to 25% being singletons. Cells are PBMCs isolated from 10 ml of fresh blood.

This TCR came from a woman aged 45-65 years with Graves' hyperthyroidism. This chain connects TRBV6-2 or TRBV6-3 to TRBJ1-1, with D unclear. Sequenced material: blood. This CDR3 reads CASSYSETRRTEAFF. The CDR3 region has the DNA TGTGCCAGCAGTTACTCAGAGACCCGGCGCACTGAAGCTTTCTTT.